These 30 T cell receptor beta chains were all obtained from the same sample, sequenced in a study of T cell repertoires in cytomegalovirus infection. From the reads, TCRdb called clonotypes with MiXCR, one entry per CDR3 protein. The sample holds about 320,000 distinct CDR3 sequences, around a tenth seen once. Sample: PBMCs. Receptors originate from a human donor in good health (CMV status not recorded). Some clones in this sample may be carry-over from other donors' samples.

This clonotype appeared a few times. The CDR3 nucleotides read TGTGCCAGCAGTTCCCCGACAGACTACTCTGGAAACACCATATATTTT. It yields the protein CASSSPTDYSGNTIYF. J is TRBJ1-3 and V is TRBV28, with D possibly being TRBD1 (5 bases). The CDR3 runs to 16 residues. With 4 bases removed from V and 0 bases from J, the gap between germline ends came to 13 bases. Germline CDR1 MDHEN, CDR2 SYDVKM.

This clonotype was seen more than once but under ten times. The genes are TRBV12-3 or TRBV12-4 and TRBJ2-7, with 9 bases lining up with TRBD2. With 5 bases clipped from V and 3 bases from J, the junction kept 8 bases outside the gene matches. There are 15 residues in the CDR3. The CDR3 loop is CASSLSSGDHYEQYF. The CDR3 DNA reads TGTGCCAGCAGTCTCTCTAGCGGGGACCACTACGAGCAGTACTTC.

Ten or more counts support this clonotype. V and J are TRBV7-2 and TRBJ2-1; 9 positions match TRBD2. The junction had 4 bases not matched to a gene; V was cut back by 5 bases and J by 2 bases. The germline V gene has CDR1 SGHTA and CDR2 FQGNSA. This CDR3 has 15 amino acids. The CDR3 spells CASSRSGSPYNEQFF. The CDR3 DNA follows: TGTGCCAGCAGCCGTAGCGGGAGCCCCTACAATGAGCAGTTCTTC.

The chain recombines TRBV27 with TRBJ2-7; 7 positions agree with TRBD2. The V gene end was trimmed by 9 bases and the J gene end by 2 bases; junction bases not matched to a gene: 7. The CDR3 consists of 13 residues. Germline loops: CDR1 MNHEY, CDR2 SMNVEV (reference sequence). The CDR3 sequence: CARKLAPAYEQYF. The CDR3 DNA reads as TGTGCCAGGAAACTAGCGCCGGCCTACGAGCAGTACTTC.

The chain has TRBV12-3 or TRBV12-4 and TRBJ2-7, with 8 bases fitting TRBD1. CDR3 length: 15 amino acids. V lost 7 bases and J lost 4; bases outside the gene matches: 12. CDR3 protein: CASIKGAGGLYEQYF. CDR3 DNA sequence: TGTGCCAGCATTAAAGGGGCAGGGGGCTTGTACGAGCAGTACTTC.

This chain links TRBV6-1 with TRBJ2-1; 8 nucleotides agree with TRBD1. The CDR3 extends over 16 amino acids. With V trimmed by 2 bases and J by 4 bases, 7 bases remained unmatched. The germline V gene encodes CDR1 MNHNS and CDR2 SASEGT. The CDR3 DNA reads TGTGCCAGCAGTGAATTCGGACAGGGATTGTACAATGAGCAGTTCTTC. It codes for CASSEFGQGLYNEQFF.

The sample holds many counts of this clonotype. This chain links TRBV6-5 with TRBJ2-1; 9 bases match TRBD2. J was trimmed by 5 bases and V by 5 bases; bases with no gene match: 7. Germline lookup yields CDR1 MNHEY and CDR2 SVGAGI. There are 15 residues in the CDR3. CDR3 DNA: TGTGCCAGCAGTCAGGGGCGGGGGGGCCACAATGAGCAGTTCTTC. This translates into CASSQGRGGHNEQFF.

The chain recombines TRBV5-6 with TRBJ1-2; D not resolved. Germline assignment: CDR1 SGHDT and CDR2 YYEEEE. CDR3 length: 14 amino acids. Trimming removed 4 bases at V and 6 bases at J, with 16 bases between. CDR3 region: CASSPPGSHNGYTF. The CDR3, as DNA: TGTGCCAGCAGCCCCCCGGGGAGTCATAATGGCTACACCTTC.

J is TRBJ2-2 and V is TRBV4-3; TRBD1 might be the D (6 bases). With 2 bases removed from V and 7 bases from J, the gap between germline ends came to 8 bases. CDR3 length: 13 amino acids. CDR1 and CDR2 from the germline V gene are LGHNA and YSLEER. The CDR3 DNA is TGCGCCAGCAGCCAAATAGGGGGCGGGGAGCTGTTTTTT. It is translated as CASSQIGGGELFF.

The CDR3 DNA reads TGTGCCAGCAGCCCCAAACAGGGGCTTGACTCACCCCTCCACTTT. Residues: CASSPKQGLDSPLHF. J is TRBJ1-6 and V is TRBV7-6, with 7 bases fitting TRBD1. V trimming: 5 bases; J trimming: 10 bases; junction bases outside the gene matches: 11. Germline CDR1 and CDR2: SGHVS and FNYEAQ. The CDR3 has 15 amino acids.

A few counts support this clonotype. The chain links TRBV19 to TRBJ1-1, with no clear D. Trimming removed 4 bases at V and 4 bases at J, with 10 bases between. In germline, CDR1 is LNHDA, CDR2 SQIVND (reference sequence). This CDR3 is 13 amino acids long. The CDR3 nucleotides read TGTGCCAGTAGTAAGGTGGTTGGCACTGAAGCTTTCTTT. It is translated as CASSKVVGTEAFF.

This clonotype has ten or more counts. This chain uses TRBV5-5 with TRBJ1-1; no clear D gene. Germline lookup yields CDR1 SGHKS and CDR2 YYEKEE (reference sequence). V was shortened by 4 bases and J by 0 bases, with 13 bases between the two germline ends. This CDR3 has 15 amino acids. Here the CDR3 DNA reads TGTGCCAGCAGCCCCCAGACGGCCCTGAACACTGAAGCTTTCTTT. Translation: CASSPQTALNTEAFF.

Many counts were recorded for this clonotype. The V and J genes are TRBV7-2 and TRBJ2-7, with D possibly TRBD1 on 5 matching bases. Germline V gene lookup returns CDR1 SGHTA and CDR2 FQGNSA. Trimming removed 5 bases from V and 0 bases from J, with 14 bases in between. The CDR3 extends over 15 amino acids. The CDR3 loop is CASSPLQGSSYEQYF. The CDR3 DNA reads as TGTGCCAGCAGCCCCCTCCAGGGTAGCTCCTACGAGCAGTACTTC.

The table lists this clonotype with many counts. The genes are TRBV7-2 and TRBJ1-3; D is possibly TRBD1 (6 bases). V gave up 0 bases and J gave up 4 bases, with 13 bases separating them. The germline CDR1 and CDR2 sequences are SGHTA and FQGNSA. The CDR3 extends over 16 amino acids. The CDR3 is CASSLAGGFEGNTIYF. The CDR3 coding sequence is TGTGCCAGCAGCTTAGCGGGGGGCTTTGAAGGAAACACCATATATTTT.

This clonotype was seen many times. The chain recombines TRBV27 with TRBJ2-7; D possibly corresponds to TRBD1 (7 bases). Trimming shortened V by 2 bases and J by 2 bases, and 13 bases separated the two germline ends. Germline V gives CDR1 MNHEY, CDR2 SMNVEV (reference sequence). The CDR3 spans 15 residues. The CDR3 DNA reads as TGTGCCAGCAGTTTAAAGACAGGGACTGCCTACGAGCAGTACTTC. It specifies CASSLKTGTAYEQYF.

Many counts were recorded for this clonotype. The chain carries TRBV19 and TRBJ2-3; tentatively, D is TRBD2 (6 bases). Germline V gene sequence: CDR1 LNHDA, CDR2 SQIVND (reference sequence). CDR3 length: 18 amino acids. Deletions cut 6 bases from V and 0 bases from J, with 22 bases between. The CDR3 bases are TGTGCCAGTAGATTGATGGCACCGACTAGGGGAAGCACAGATACGCAGTATTTT. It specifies CASRLMAPTRGSTDTQYF.

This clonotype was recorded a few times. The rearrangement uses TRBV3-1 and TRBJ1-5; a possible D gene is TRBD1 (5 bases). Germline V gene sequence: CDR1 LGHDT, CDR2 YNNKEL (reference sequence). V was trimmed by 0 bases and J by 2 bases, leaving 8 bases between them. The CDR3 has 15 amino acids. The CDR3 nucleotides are TGTGCCAGCAGCCAAGACCTGGGGGGCAATCAGCCCCAGCATTTT. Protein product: CASSQDLGGNQPQHF.

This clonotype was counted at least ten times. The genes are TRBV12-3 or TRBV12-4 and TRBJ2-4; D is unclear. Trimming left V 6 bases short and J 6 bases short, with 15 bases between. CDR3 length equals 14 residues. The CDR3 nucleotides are TGTGCCAGCAGCCGTCGGACCGCGACAAACATTCAGTACTTC. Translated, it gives CASSRRTATNIQYF.

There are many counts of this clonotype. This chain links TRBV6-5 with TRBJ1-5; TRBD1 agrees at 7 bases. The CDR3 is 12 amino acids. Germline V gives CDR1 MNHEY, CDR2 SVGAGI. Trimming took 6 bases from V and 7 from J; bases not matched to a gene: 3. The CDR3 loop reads CASRTGAQPQHF. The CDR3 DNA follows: TGTGCCAGCAGAACAGGGGCACAGCCCCAGCATTTT.

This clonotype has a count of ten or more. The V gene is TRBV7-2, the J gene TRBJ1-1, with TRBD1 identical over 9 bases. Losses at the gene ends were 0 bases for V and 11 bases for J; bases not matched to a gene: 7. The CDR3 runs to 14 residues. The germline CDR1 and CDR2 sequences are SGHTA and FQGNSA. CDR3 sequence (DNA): TGTGCCAGCAGCTTAGCGGACAGGGGATTGGGGGCTTTCTTT. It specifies CASSLADRGLGAFF.

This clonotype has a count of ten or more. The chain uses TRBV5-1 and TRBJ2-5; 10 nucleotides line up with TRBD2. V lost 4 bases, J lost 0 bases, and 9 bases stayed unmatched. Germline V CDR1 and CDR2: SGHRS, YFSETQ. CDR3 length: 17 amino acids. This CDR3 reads CASSQGLAVGYQETQYF. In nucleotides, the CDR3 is TGCGCCAGCAGCCAAGGACTAGCGGTTGGGTACCAAGAGACCCAGTACTTC. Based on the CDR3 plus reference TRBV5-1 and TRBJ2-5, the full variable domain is KAGVTQTPRYLIKTRGQQVTLSCSPISGHRSVSWYQQTPGQGLQFLFEYFSETQRNKGNFPGRFSGRQFSNSRSEMNVSTLELGDSALYLCASSQGLAVGYQETQYFGPGTRLLVL.

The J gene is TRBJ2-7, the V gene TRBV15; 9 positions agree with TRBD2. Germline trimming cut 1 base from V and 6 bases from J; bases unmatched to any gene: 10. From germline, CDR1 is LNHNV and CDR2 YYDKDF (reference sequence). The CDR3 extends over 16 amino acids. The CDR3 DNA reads TGTGCCACCAGCAGAGTGCCCTTAGCGGGAGCAGGCGAGCAGTACTTC. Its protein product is CATSRVPLAGAGEQYF.

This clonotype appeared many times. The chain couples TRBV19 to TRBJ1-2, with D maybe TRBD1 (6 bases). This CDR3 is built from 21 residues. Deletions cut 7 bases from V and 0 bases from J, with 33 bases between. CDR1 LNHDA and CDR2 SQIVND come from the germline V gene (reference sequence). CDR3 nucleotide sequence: TGTGCCAGTACCGAAGGGGGGAGCCGGACCGAAACTTGGGTCCCTAACTATGGCTACACCTTC. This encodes CASTEGGSRTETWVPNYGYTF.

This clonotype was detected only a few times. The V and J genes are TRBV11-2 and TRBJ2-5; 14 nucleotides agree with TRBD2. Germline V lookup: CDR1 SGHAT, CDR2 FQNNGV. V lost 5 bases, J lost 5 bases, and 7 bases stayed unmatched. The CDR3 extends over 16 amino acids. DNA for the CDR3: TGTGCCAGCAGCGCGGGACTAGCGGGAGTGGGCGAGACCCAGTACTTC. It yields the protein CASSAGLAGVGETQYF. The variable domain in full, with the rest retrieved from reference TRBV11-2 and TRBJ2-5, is EAGVAQSPRYKIIEKRQSVAFWCNPISGHATLYWYQQILGQGPKLLIQFQNNGVVDDSQLPKDRFSAERLKGVDSTLKIQPAKLEDSAVYLCASSAGLAGVGETQYFGPGTRLLVL.

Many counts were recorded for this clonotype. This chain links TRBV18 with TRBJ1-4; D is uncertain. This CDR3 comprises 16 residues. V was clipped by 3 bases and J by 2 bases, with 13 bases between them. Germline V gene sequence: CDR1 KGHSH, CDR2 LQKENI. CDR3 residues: CASSPSEGLTNEKLFF. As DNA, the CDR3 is TGTGCCAGCTCACCCTCGGAGGGCTTGACTAATGAAAAACTGTTTTTT. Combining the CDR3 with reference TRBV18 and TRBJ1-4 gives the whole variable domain NAGVMQNPRHLVRRRGQEARLRCSPMKGHSHVYWYRQLPEEGLKFMVYLQKENIIDESGMPKERFSAEFPKEGPSILRIQQVVRGDSAAYFCASSPSEGLTNEKLFFGSGTQLSVL.

CDR3 amino acids: CASSYTGVGQPQHF. For the CDR3, the DNA is TGTGCCAGCAGCTACACAGGGGTGGGTCAGCCCCAGCATTTT. This chain connects TRBV6-8 to TRBJ1-5, with TRBD1 identical over 7 bases. This CDR3 is 14 amino acids long. Germline values: CDR1 MNHGY, CDR2 SAAAGT. With 6 bases clipped from V and 6 bases from J, the junction kept 8 bases outside the gene matches.

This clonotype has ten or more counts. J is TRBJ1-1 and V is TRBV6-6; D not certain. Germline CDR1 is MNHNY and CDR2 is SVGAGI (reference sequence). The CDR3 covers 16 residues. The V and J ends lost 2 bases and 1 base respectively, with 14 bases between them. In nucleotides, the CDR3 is TGTGCCAGCAGTTACGGCACGGGAAGCAGGAACACTGAAGCTTTCTTT. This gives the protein CASSYGTGSRNTEAFF.

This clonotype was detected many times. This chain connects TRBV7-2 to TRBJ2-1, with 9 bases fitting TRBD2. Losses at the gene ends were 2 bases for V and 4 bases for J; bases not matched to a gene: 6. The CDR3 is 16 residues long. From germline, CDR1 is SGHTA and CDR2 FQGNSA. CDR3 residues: CASSLRAGGNYNEQFF. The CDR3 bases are TGTGCCAGCAGCTTAAGAGCGGGGGGTAATTACAATGAGCAGTTCTTC.

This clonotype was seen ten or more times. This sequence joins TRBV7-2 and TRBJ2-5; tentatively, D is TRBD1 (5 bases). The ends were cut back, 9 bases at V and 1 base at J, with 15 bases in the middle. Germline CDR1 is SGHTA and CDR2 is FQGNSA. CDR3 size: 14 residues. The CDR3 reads CASTLGVVQETQYF. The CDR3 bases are TGTGCCAGTACTTTAGGGGTGGTCCAAGAGACCCAGTACTTC.

The CDR3 sequence: CASRTPGRTTGELFF. In DNA form, the CDR3 reads TGTGCCAGCAGGACACCGGGAAGAACGACCGGGGAGCTGTTTTTT. The V gene is TRBV7-2, the J gene TRBJ2-2, with a tentative D call TRBD2 (5 bases). Germline CDR1 SGHTA, CDR2 FQGNSA. There are 15 residues in the CDR3. Trimming shortened V by 6 bases and J by 5 bases, and 16 bases separated the two germline ends.